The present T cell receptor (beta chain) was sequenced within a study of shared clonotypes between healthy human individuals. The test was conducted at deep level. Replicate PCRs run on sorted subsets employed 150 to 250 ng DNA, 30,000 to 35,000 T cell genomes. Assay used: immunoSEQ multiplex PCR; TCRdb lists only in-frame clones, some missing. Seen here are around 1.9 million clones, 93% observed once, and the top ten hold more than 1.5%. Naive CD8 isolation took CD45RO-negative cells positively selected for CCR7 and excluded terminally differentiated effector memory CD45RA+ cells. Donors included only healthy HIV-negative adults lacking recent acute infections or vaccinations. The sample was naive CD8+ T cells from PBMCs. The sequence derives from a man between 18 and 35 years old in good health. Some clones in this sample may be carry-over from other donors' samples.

CDR3 sequence: CASSPYPGGAGTEAFF. The CDR3 nucleotides read TGTGCCAGCAGCCCCTATCCCGGGGGCGCTGGCACTGAAGCTTTCTTT. The gene calls are TRBV4-2 and TRBJ1-1, with D maybe TRBD1 (6 bases). Germline V gene lookup returns CDR1 LGHNA and CDR2 YNFKEQ. The ends were cut back, 4 bases at V and 4 bases at J, with 19 bases in the middle. There are 16 residues in the CDR3.